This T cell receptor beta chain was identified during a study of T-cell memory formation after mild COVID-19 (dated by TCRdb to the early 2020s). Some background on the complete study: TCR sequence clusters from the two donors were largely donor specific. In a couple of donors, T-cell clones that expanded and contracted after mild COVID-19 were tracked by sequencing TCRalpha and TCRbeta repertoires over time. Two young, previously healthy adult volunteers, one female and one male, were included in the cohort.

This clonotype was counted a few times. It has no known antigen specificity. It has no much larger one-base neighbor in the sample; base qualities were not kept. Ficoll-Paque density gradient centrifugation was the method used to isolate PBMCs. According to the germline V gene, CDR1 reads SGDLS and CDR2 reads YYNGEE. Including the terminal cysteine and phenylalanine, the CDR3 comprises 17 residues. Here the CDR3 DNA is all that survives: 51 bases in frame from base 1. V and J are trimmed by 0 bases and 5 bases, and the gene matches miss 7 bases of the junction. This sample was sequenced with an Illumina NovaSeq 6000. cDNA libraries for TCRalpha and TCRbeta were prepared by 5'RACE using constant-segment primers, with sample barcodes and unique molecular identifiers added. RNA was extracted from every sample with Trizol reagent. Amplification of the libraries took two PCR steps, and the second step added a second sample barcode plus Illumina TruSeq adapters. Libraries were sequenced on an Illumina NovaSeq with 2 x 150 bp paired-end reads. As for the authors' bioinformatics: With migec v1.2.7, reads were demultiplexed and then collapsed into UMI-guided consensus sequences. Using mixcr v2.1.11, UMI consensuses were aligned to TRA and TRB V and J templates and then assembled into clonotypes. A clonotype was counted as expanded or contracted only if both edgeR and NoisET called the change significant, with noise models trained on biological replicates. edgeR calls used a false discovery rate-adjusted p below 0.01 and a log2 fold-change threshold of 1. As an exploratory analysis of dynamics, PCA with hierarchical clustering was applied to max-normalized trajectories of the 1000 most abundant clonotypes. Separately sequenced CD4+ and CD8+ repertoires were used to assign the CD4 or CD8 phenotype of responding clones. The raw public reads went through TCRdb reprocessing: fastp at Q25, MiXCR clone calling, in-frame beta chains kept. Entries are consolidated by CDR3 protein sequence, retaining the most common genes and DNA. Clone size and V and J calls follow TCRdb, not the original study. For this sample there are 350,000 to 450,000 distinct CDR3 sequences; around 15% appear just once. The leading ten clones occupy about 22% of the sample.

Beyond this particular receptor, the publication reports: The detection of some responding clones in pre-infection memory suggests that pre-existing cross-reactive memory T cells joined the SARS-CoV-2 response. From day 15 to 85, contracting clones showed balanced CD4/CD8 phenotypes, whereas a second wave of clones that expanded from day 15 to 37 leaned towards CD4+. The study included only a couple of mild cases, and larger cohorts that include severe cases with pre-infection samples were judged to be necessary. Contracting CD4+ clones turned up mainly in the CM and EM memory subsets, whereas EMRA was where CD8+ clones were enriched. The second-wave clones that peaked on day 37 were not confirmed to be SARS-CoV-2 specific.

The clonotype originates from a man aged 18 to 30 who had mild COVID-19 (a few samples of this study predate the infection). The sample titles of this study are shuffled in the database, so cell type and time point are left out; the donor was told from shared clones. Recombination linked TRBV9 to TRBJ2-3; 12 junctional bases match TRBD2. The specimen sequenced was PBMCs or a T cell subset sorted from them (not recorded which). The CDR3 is CASSVVASGGAGDTQYF. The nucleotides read TGTGCCAGCAGCGTAGTGGCTAGCGGGGGGGCTGGAGATACGCAGTATTTT.